Presented here are 6 T cell receptor beta chains from one specimen sequenced in a study of T cell responses to AZD1222 COVID-19 vaccine (dated by TCRdb to the early 2020s). The time point label on this specimen signifies: about 28 days (+/-7) after the second vaccine dose. The receptor library was made with the immunoSEQ multiplex PCR assay. The source is immuneACCESS, and TCRdb retained only in-frame sequences with V and J called. Part of the clones is not carried over; for the studies checked, unresolved V genes explain less than half of this, and the remainder is unexplained. The table for this sample lists over 130,000 clones; 80% to 95% of them were counted only once. About 3.7% of the sample is held by the ten biggest clonotypes. Here the sequenced sample was peripheral blood, taken 28 days after the second AZD1222 dose. The receptors were sampled from an adult who received the AZD1222 COVID-19 vaccine.

The chain couples TRBV27 to TRBJ1-6; 7 positions agree with TRBD1. The CDR3 has 14 amino acids. The germline V gene has CDR1 MNHEY and CDR2 SMNVEV (reference sequence). V was clipped by 6 bases and J by 5 bases; unmatched bases: 4. CDR3 residues: CASSHDRDNSPLHF. CDR3 nucleotides: TGTGCCAGCAGCCATGACAGGGATAATTCACCCCTCCACTTT.

This chain connects TRBV6-2 or TRBV6-3 to TRBJ2-2, with D unresolved. This CDR3 is 13 amino acids long. Trimming left V 2 bases short and J 6 bases short, with 7 bases between. Germline CDR1 and CDR2: MNHEY and SVGEGT. CDR3 DNA sequence: TGTGCCAGCAGTTACGGCGGCGCCGGGGAGCTGTTTTTT. Translation gives CASSYGGAGELFF.

The chain is built from TRBV28 and TRBJ1-5, with D tentatively TRBD1 (6 bases). Germline V CDR1 and CDR2: MDHEN, SYDVKM. The CDR3 has 15 amino acids. The V gene lost 2 bases and the J gene lost 2 bases, with 10 bases spanning the gap. The CDR3 loop reads CASSLVAGGNQPQHF. The CDR3 DNA is TGTGCCAGCAGTTTAGTGGCAGGGGGCAATCAGCCCCAGCATTTT.

This rearrangement joins TRBV7-2 to TRBJ1-4; the D gene is possibly TRBD1 (6 bases). This CDR3 contains 16 residues. Trimming removed 4 bases from V and 5 bases from J, with 17 bases in between. The V gene's germline CDR1 is SGHTA and CDR2 FQGNSA. The CDR3 DNA reads as TGTGCCAGCAGCTCCATGGGGGGCAGGGGAAATGAAAAACTGTTTTTT. It encodes CASSSMGGRGNEKLFF.

This chain joins TRBV7-9 and TRBJ1-6; D remains unclear. Trimming removed 1 base at V and 10 bases at J, with 8 bases between. The germline V gene encodes CDR1 SEHNR and CDR2 FQNEAQ (reference sequence). CDR3 length: 13 amino acids. The CDR3 loop is CASSLGTDSPLHF. The CDR3 DNA sequence: TGTGCCAGCAGCTTAGGAACAGACTCACCCCTCCACTTT.

V gene TRBV29-1 combines with J gene TRBJ2-7; TRBD2 agrees at 8 bases. Germline values: CDR1 SQVTM, CDR2 ANQGSEA. The junction had 7 bases not matched to a gene; V was cut back by 4 bases and J by 2 bases. The CDR3 has 14 amino acids. CDR3 in amino acids: CSVGGGRLAYEQYF. The CDR3 region has the DNA TGCAGCGTTGGGGGCGGGAGGTTAGCCTACGAGCAGTACTTC.